One and the same sample provided the 23 T cell receptor beta chains below, sequenced in a study of blood T cells in healthy people across ages. The second PCR ran about 7 to 12 cycles with a sample-barcoded 5' primer and J-beta primers. TCRdb re-analysed the 5' RACE reads in MiXCR, keeping a single row per CDR3 protein. Of roughly 1.7 million distinct CDR3 sequences in the sample, roughly 32% were seen once. Sequenced sample: blood. Receptors were obtained from a woman aged 25-40 years in good health.

This clonotype was recorded many times. This rearrangement joins TRBV5-1 to TRBJ2-5, with 9 bases fitting TRBD2. CDR1 SGHRS and CDR2 YFSETQ come from the germline V gene. CDR3 length: 14 residues. The trim removed 4 bases at V and 2 bases at J, leaving 3 bases unmatched. In nucleotides, the CDR3 is TGCGCCAGCAGCGGAGCGGGGGGTCAAGAGACCCAGTACTTC. Translating it yields CASSGAGGQETQYF.

The V and J genes are TRBV7-9 and TRBJ2-7, with 7 bases matching TRBD2. Germline V gene lookup returns CDR1 SEHNR and CDR2 FQNEAQ (reference sequence). The junction had 6 bases not matched to a gene; V was cut back by 0 bases and J by 4 bases. The CDR3 is made up of 15 amino acids. The DNA of the CDR3 is TGTGCCAGCAGCTTAGCGAAAGTGGGGGGGTACGAGCAGTACTTC. It is translated as CASSLAKVGGYEQYF. Drawing the rest from reference TRBV7-9 and TRBJ2-7, the complete variable domain is DTGVSQNPRHKITKRGQNVTFRCDPISEHNRLYWYRQTLGQGPEFLTYFQNEAQLEKSRLLSDRFSAERPKGSFSTLEIQRTEQGDSAMYLCASSLAKVGGYEQYFGPGTRLTVT.

This chain joins TRBV28 and TRBJ2-6; D possibly uses TRBD1 or TRBD2 (5 bases each). Germline lookup yields CDR1 MDHEN and CDR2 SYDVKM. V was cut by 1 base and J by 0 bases, with 16 bases left in between. The CDR3 is 19 amino acids. CDR3 region: CASSLLPGTVSSGANVLTF. Here the CDR3 DNA reads TGTGCCAGCAGTTTATTACCAGGGACGGTTAGCTCTGGGGCCAACGTCCTGACTTTC.

This clonotype was counted between two and nine times. The chain recombines TRBV28 with TRBJ2-1, with TRBD2 matching 7 bases. The CDR3 contains 13 residues. The germline gives CDR1 MDHEN, CDR2 SYDVKM. V shed 7 bases, J shed 7 bases, and the junction held 7 bases outside the gene matches. The CDR3 loop is CASTPTRGNEQFF. The DNA for the CDR3 is TGTGCCAGCACCCCTACGCGGGGGAATGAGCAGTTCTTC.

This clonotype has a single count. The chain links TRBV28 to TRBJ2-1; 10 bases are a match to TRBD2. Losses at the gene ends were 5 bases for V and 13 bases for J; bases not matched to a gene: 5. The germline CDR1 and CDR2 sequences are MDHEN and SYDVKM. This CDR3 is built from 12 residues. CDR3: CASSPRTSGQFF. The CDR3 DNA is TGTGCCAGCAGTCCCCGGACTAGCGGACAGTTCTTC.

The genes are TRBV12-3 or TRBV12-4 and TRBJ2-1, with TRBD2 identical over 12 bases. V lost 7 bases and J lost 3; bases outside the gene matches: 7. The CDR3 spans 16 residues. The CDR3 sequence is CASIPGLAGIYNEQFF. CDR3 DNA sequence: TGTGCCAGCATCCCGGGACTAGCGGGCATCTACAATGAGCAGTTCTTC.

Only a few counts were recorded for this clonotype. The chain joins TRBV7-8 to TRBJ1-2; a possible D gene is TRBD1 (5 bases). CDR1 is SGHVS, CDR2 FQNEAQ, per germline. The length of the CDR3 is 14 residues. V was pared by 5 bases and J by 8 bases, with 18 bases between. CDR3 residues: CASSPRWGGKGYTF. The CDR3 DNA is TGTGCCAGCAGCCCCCGGTGGGGGGGGAAAGGCTACACCTTC.

To note about this clonotype: A junction boundary mismatches the germline segment, possibly from a read error. The chain couples TRBV5-1 to TRBJ2-5; 10 bases line up with TRBD2. The J call may be in error: the DNA end matches TRBJ2-7 better. Germline V gives CDR1 SGHRS, CDR2 YFSETQ. This CDR3 has 17 residues. The CDR3, as DNA: TGCGCCAGCAGATCGGGACTAGCGCATCTATCCTCCTGCGAGCAGTACTTC. Translated: CASRSGLAHLSSCEQYF.

A word on this clonotype: Relative to the germline gene, one junction end is altered; a read error may explain this. This chain connects TRBV20-1 to TRBJ1-6; no firm D call. CDR3 length equals 13 residues. The V gene's germline CDR1 is DFQATT and CDR2 SNEGSKA (reference sequence). CDR3: CSASRQETSPPHF. The CDR3 DNA is TGCAGTGCTAGCCGGCAGGAGACTTCACCCCCCCACTTT.

This chain connects TRBV18 to TRBJ2-7, with 13 positions matching TRBD2. This CDR3 is built from 15 residues. CDR1 is KGHSH and CDR2 is LQKENI in the germline V gene. The V segment lost 6 bases and the J segment 5 bases; nucleotides outside the gene matches: 7. CDR3 region: CASSPHGLAGDEQYF. CDR3 coding DNA: TGTGCCAGCTCCCCCCACGGACTAGCGGGAGACGAGCAGTACTTC.

The J gene is TRBJ2-1, the V gene TRBV21-1; the listed D gene, TRBD2, was not tested against the DNA. TRBV21-1 is a recognized pseudogene. This CDR3 contains 17 residues. For the CDR3, the DNA is TGTGCCAGCAGCAATAGTCCTACCGGGAGAAAGGCCCATGAGCAGTTCTTC. Translating it yields CASSNSPTGRKAHEQFF.

Only one count was recorded for this clonotype. The chain uses TRBV11-2 and TRBJ2-7; 14 bases agree with TRBD2. The closer fit of TRBJ2-5 to the DNA end suggests the J call may be wrong. The germline V gene encodes CDR1 SGHAT and CDR2 FQNNGV. The CDR3 consists of 18 residues. The DNA for the CDR3 is TGTGCCAGCAGCTTAATGACTAGCGGGAGGGCCAGTACAGAGACCCAGTACTTC. As protein: CASSLMTSGRASTETQYF.

This clonotype turned up a few times. The V gene is TRBV12-3 or TRBV12-4, the J gene TRBJ2-1, with TRBD2 identical over 12 bases. J was trimmed by 7 bases and V by 5 bases; bases with no gene match: 6. There are 15 residues in the CDR3. The CDR3 here is CASSTTSGGTNEQFF. CDR3 nucleotides: TGTGCCAGCAGTACGACTAGCGGGGGTACAAATGAGCAGTTCTTC.

As regards this clonotype: At one boundary the junction diverges from the germline segment, which might be a read error. The chain couples TRBV6-1 to TRBJ2-1, with D perhaps matching TRBD2 (6 bases). CDR1 is MNHNS, CDR2 SASEGT, per germline. This CDR3 is built from 14 residues. CDR3 loop: CASSFGSSYNKQFF. The CDR3 DNA follows: TGTGCCAGCAGCTTCGGGAGCTCCTACAATAAGCAGTTCTTC.

The table lists this clonotype with a few counts. The chain joins TRBV30 to TRBJ2-5; 10 nucleotides match TRBD2. CDR1 is GTSNPN and CDR2 is SVGIG in the germline V gene (reference sequence). V lost 2 bases and J lost 3; bases outside the gene matches: 6. The length of the CDR3 is 15 residues. CDR3 region: CAWSLRTSGEETQYF. CDR3 nucleotide sequence: TGTGCCTGGAGTTTAAGGACTAGCGGAGAAGAGACCCAGTACTTC.

The rearrangement joins TRBV5-1 to TRBJ1-2; D possibly corresponds to TRBD1 (5 bases). The CDR3 contains 15 residues. V was pared by 0 bases and J by 4 bases, with 13 bases between. Looked up from germline, CDR1 is SGHRS and CDR2 is YFSETQ. CDR3 residues: CASSLAAGTVYGYTF. The CDR3 DNA reads TGCGCCAGCAGCTTGGCCGCAGGGACGGTCTATGGCTACACCTTC.

This clonotype came up a few times. The chain recombines TRBV21-1 with TRBJ1-6; whether TRBD1, the table's D call, matches the DNA was not checked. TRBV21-1 is shown as a pseudogene. CDR3 length: 12 residues. The CDR3 spells CASSRQDSPLHF. The CDR3 nucleotides read TGTGCCAGCAGCAGACAGGATTCACCCCTCCACTTT.

This clonotype was picked up one time. At one of its ends the junction is not consistent with the germline gene, which may arise from a read error. The rearrangement joins TRBV5-1 to TRBJ2-3; TRBD2 matches at 10 bases. Germline values: CDR1 SGHRS, CDR2 YFSETQ. The CDR3 spans 17 residues. CDR3 DNA sequence: TGCGTCAGCAGCCCCCGGCCTAGCGGGGGTGGCACAGATACGCAGTATTTT. Translation: CVSSPRPSGGGTDTQYF.

This clonotype was seen only once. The V call is TRBV28, the J call TRBJ2-7; 8 bases fit TRBD1. V lost 4 bases and J lost 3; bases outside the gene matches: 5. Germline V gives CDR1 MDHEN, CDR2 SYDVKM. The CDR3 extends over 14 amino acids. The CDR3 here is CASSWGQVNYEQYF. The CDR3 DNA reads TGTGCCAGCAGTTGGGGACAGGTAAACTACGAGCAGTACTTC.

This clonotype was seen only once. One junction end does not reproduce the germline sequence, and a read error may be involved. The chain employs TRBV27 and TRBJ1-6; weak D call: TRBD1 (6 bases). CDR3 size: 15 residues. Germline CDR1 MNHEY, CDR2 SMNVEV (reference sequence). CDR3 sequence (DNA): TGCGCCAGCAGCCGAAGGGGGACTTTAAATTCACCCCTCCACTTT. It specifies CASSRRGTLNSPLHF.

The V gene is TRBV18, the J gene TRBJ2-5; 13 bases line up with TRBD2. From germline, CDR1 is KGHSH and CDR2 LQKENI. The CDR3 runs 18 residues. The V segment lost 3 bases and the J segment 4 bases; nucleotides outside the gene matches: 11. In nucleotides, the CDR3 is TGTGCCAGCTCACCCCCGGGACTAGCGGGGACCTCCAGAGAGACCCAGTACTTC. Protein product: CASSPPGLAGTSRETQYF. The complete variable domain, with remaining parts taken from reference TRBV18 and TRBJ2-5, reads NAGVMQNPRHLVRRRGQEARLRCSPMKGHSHVYWYRQLPEEGLKFMVYLQKENIIDESGMPKERFSAEFPKEGPSILRIQQVVRGDSAAYFCASSPPGLAGTSRETQYFGPGTRLLVL.

This rearrangement joins TRBV27 to TRBJ2-1; D might be TRBD2 (7 bases). The CDR3 spans 16 residues. Germline V gene sequence: CDR1 MNHEY, CDR2 SMNVEV (reference sequence). The V end lost 5 bases, the J end lost 6 bases, and 20 bases lay between the germline ends. The CDR3 DNA follows: TGTGCCAGCAGTACCCCTTTCGGGGGGCGGGCCAATGAGCAGTTCTTC. As protein: CASSTPFGGRANEQFF.

In its sample, this clonotype was seen a few times. The chain uses TRBV3-1 and TRBJ2-7; D might be TRBD1 (6 bases). CDR1 LGHDT and CDR2 YNNKEL come from the germline V gene (reference sequence). The CDR3 has 16 amino acids. The ends were cut back, 0 bases at V and 6 bases at J, with 18 bases in the middle. The CDR3 sequence: CASSQELQGIYSEQYF. In DNA, the CDR3 is TGTGCCAGCAGCCAAGAATTACAGGGCATTTACTCCGAGCAGTACTTC.